These 23 T cell receptor beta chains share one sample of origin, sequenced in a study of T cells in Graves' hyperthyroidism and ophthalmopathy. The source material, RNA transcripts, was used to amplify TCR beta CDR3 regions. HTBI primers drove first-round RT-PCR of the TCR CDR3. TCRdb re-called the multiplex PCR reads with MiXCR, one entry per CDR3 protein. The sample lists under 300,000 distinct CDR3 sequences, under 30% occurring once. Sequencing was done on a sample of blood. The receptors stem from a man in his forties with Graves' hyperthyroidism that later progressed to Graves' ophthalmopathy.

The chain uses TRBV12-3 or TRBV12-4 and TRBJ1-5; D gene unclear. The CDR3 sequence is 13 residues long. V lost 2 bases and J 8 bases, leaving 10 bases between the germline ends. The CDR3 nucleotides read TGTGCCAGCAGTTTACCAGACGCGGAGCCCCAGCATTTT. Translation: CASSLPDAEPQHF.

This clonotype was counted many times. The V and J genes are TRBV28 and TRBJ1-5; D gene ambiguous. The CDR3 loop spans 14 amino acids. Germline CDR1 and CDR2: MDHEN and SYDVKM. Trimming took 6 bases from V and 6 from J, leaving 15 bases between them. The CDR3 DNA sequence: TGTGCCAGCAGCTTCGAAGGAGGCGGTCAGCCCCAGCATTTT. Amino acids: CASSFEGGGQPQHF.

Ten or more counts support this clonotype. The chain carries TRBV27 and TRBJ1-1; a possible D gene is TRBD1 (5 bases). The V gene lost 10 bases and the J gene lost 7 bases, with 13 bases spanning the gap. The CDR3 runs 11 residues. Germline V gene data show CDR1 as MNHEY and CDR2 as SMNVEV (reference sequence). The CDR3 DNA follows: TGTGCCACCAATAGCGGGGGTGAAGCTTTCTTT. Its protein is CATNSGGEAFF.

This clonotype was recorded at least ten times. The genes are TRBV20-1 and TRBJ2-7; D is unresolved. The germline V gene encodes CDR1 DFQATT and CDR2 SNEGSKA (reference sequence). Deletions cut 2 bases from V and 6 bases from J, with 14 bases between. The CDR3 loop spans 13 amino acids. The CDR3: CSARNTVLGEQYF. In nucleotides, the CDR3 is TGCAGTGCTAGAAATACCGTCCTAGGCGAGCAGTACTTC.

This clonotype has at least ten counts. J is TRBJ1-2 and V is TRBV15, with D possibly being TRBD1 (6 bases). The germline V and J ends were trimmed by 6 bases and 5 bases, with 13 bases remaining between them. Germline assignment: CDR1 LNHNV and CDR2 YYDKDF (reference sequence). CDR3 length: 13 amino acids. As DNA, the CDR3 is TGTGCCACCAGTAGCGGGACACCGTATGGCTACACCTTC. Translating gives CATSSGTPYGYTF. The variable domain in full, with the rest retrieved from reference TRBV15 and TRBJ1-2, is DAMVIQNPRYQVTQFGKPVTLSCSQTLNHNVMYWYQQKSSQAPKLLFHYYDKDFNNEADTPDNFQSRRPNTSFCFLDIRSPGLGDTAMYLCATSSGTPYGYTFGSGTRLTVV.

This clonotype has at least ten counts. J is TRBJ2-2 and V is TRBV30, with D unresolved. Germline CDR1 reads GTSNPN; CDR2 reads SVGIG (reference sequence). There are 14 residues in the CDR3. Trimming stripped 2 bases from V and 1 base from J, with 8 bases between. The CDR3 loop reads CAWSILGNTGELFF. In nucleotides, the CDR3 is TGTGCCTGGAGTATTCTGGGGAACACCGGGGAGCTGTTTTTT. Supplemented by reference TRBV30 and TRBJ2-2, the full variable domain reads SQTIHQWPATLVQPVGSPLSLECTVEGTSNPNLYWYRQAAGRGLQLLFYSVGIGQISSEVPQNLSASRPQDRQFILSSKKLLLSDSGFYLCAWSILGNTGELFFGEGSRLTVL.

This clonotype has more than one count but fewer than ten. The rearrangement joins TRBV6-5 to TRBJ2-7; 7 positions agree with TRBD2. The germline gives CDR1 MNHEY, CDR2 SVGAGI. CDR3 length equals 16 residues. Unmatched junction bases numbered 10, after V lost 4 bases and J lost 1 base. The CDR3: CASSFLAASGSYEQYF. The CDR3 DNA is TGTGCCAGCAGTTTTCTGGCGGCTAGCGGTTCCTACGAGCAGTACTTC.

This clonotype was counted many times. This CDR3 is CSAIGDTGKPTPYGYTF. Written as DNA, the CDR3 is TGCAGTGCTATTGGGGACACCGGAAAACCCACTCCCTATGGCTACACCTTC. The J gene is TRBJ1-2, the V gene TRBV20-1, with a tentative D call TRBD1 (6 bases). Deletions cut 4 bases from V and 4 bases from J, with 25 bases between. This CDR3 is 17 amino acids long. Per the germline V gene, CDR1 is DFQATT and CDR2 is SNEGSKA (reference sequence).

This clonotype was found many times. This chain links TRBV6-2 or TRBV6-3 with TRBJ2-7; 8 nucleotides align to TRBD2. J was trimmed by 1 base and V by 0 bases; bases with no gene match: 5. Germline-derived CDR1 and CDR2 are MNHEY and SVGEGT. The CDR3 sequence is 16 residues long. CDR3 in DNA: TGTGCCAGCAGTTACTCGATCTCTAGCGGGTCCTACGAGCAGTACTTC. Encoded protein: CASSYSISSGSYEQYF.

This clonotype was counted many times. The chain recombines TRBV7-8 with TRBJ1-5, with D hard to call. Trimming stripped 5 bases from V and 2 bases from J, with 7 bases between. The CDR3 sequence is 13 residues long. Germline V CDR1 and CDR2: SGHVS, FQNEAQ. For the CDR3, the DNA is TGTGCCAGCAGCCAGGACCGCAATCAGCCCCAGCATTTT. Encoded protein: CASSQDRNQPQHF.

This clonotype has at least ten counts. The V call is TRBV30, the J call TRBJ1-1, with 7 bases identical to TRBD1. V dropped 2 bases and J dropped 1; count of bases not matched to a gene: 7. Germline V gene sequence: CDR1 GTSNPN, CDR2 SVGIG (reference sequence). The CDR3 sequence is 15 residues long. CDR3 coding DNA: TGTGCCTGGAGTTTCACACAGGGGAGGAACACTGAAGCTTTCTTT. It codes for CAWSFTQGRNTEAFF. Filled out from reference TRBV30 and TRBJ1-1, the complete variable domain reads SQTIHQWPATLVQPVGSPLSLECTVEGTSNPNLYWYRQAAGRGLQLLFYSVGIGQISSEVPQNLSASRPQDRQFILSSKKLLLSDSGFYLCAWSFTQGRNTEAFFGQGTRLTVV.

This clonotype was recorded many times. This sequence joins TRBV28 and TRBJ2-4; D gene unclear. The CDR3 sequence is 15 residues long. Germline CDR1 and CDR2: MDHEN and SYDVKM. Trimming took off 2 bases at V and 2 bases at J, with 10 bases between the two ends. The DNA for the CDR3 is TGTGCCAGCAGTTTAATGGAAGGAACCAAAAACATTCAGTACTTC. This codes for CASSLMEGTKNIQYF.

The table lists this clonotype with a few counts. The CDR3 nucleotides read TGTGCCAGCAACACCCCTCAGGGACCCCGGTATGGCTACACCTTC. Its translation: CASNTPQGPRYGYTF. This chain joins TRBV6-2 or TRBV6-3 and TRBJ1-2, with D possibly being TRBD1 (5 bases). The CDR3 covers 15 residues. Trimming shortened V by 7 bases and J by 5 bases, and 20 bases separated the two germline ends. CDR1 is MNHEY and CDR2 is SVGEGT in the germline V gene.

This clonotype was observed many times. This chain's CDR3 is CSARRLGSSYEQYF. CDR3 nucleotide sequence: TGCAGTGCCCGTCGACTGGGAAGCTCCTACGAGCAGTACTTC. The chain employs TRBV20-1 and TRBJ2-7; D is ambiguous. The CDR3 is made up of 14 amino acids. CDR1 is DFQATT and CDR2 is SNEGSKA in the germline V gene (reference sequence). V was pared by 6 bases and J by 0 bases, with 15 bases between.

V usage is TRBV27 and J usage is TRBJ2-7; D is possibly TRBD1 (6 bases). In germline, CDR1 is MNHEY, CDR2 SMNVEV (reference sequence). Trimming cost V 0 bases and J 2 bases, with 17 bases left between them. The CDR3 contains 17 residues. The CDR3: CASSLSGVTGVTYEQYF. The CDR3 DNA follows: TGTGCCAGCAGTTTATCTGGGGTGACAGGAGTTACCTACGAGCAGTACTTC.

The rearrangement uses TRBV20-1 and TRBJ2-7; TRBD2 matches 10 bases. The CDR3 loop spans 15 amino acids. The germline CDR1 and CDR2 sequences are DFQATT and SNEGSKA (reference sequence). Trimming at V came to 0 bases and at J to 2 bases, leaving 4 bases not matched to a gene. In DNA, the CDR3 is TGCAGTGCTAGAGAGCAGCGGGAGGGAACCTACGAGCAGTACTTC. Encoded protein: CSAREQREGTYEQYF.

This clonotype came up many times. The rearrangement joins TRBV12-3 or TRBV12-4 to TRBJ2-2, with 7 bases fitting TRBD1. The CDR3 is 17 amino acids. The J segment lost 3 bases and the V segment lost 5 bases, leaving 12 bases of the junction unmatched. The chain's CDR3 is CASSPTTGIFDTGELFF. CDR3 sequence (DNA): TGTGCCAGCAGTCCGACGACAGGGATCTTCGACACCGGGGAGCTGTTTTTT.

This clonotype was counted many times. This chain joins TRBV4-1 and TRBJ2-7; 9 bases align to TRBD1. V was pared by 2 bases and J by 5 bases, with 13 bases of the junction left unmatched. Germline loops: CDR1 MGHRA, CDR2 YSYEKL. The CDR3 extends over 17 amino acids. The CDR3 sequence is CASSQRKGRDRDHEQYF. Written as DNA, the CDR3 is TGCGCCAGCAGCCAAAGAAAAGGTCGGGACAGGGACCACGAGCAGTACTTC.

The rearrangement links TRBV2 to TRBJ2-5; possibly TRBD2 for D (6 bases). Germline-derived CDR1 and CDR2 are SNHLY and FYNNEI. The length of the CDR3 is 11 residues. V shed 7 bases and J shed 3 bases, with 6 bases lying between them. Here the CDR3 reads CASTGEETQYF. The CDR3 nucleotides read TGTGCCAGCACGGGGGAAGAGACCCAGTACTTC.

This clonotype was detected ten times or more. The DNA for the CDR3 is TGTGCCAGCAGCCGGACAGGGTTCCCCTACGAGCAGTACTTC. It specifies CASSRTGFPYEQYF. The J gene is TRBJ2-7, the V gene TRBV12-3 or TRBV12-4, with 8 bases matching TRBD1. The CDR3 loop spans 14 amino acids. With 6 bases clipped from V and 2 bases from J, the junction kept 6 bases outside the gene matches.

The J gene is TRBJ2-7, the V gene TRBV29-1; 7 positions match TRBD2. Trimming removed 6 bases from V and 5 bases from J; junction bases left unmatched: 13. Germline CDR1 SQVTM, CDR2 ANQGSEA. The CDR3 has 14 residues. The CDR3, as DNA: TGCAGCGTACCCGTCGGCGGGGGAATGGACGAGCAGTACTTC. It encodes CSVPVGGGMDEQYF.

In its sample, this clonotype was seen many times. The rearrangement joins TRBV6-1 to TRBJ1-5; tentative D call: TRBD1 (5 bases). The ends were cut back, 2 bases at V and 8 bases at J, with 16 bases in the middle. The CDR3 contains 15 residues. Germline V gene sequence: CDR1 MNHNS, CDR2 SASEGT. DNA of the CDR3: TGTGCCAGCAGTGAACTGGGGGGAGGGTTAAAGCCCCAGCATTTT. Translation: CASSELGGGLKPQHF.

The DNA for the CDR3 is TGTGCCAGCAGCACCCGTTTTGGGGCGTCGAACACCGGGGAGCTGTTTTTT. Amino acid sequence: CASSTRFGASNTGELFF. The rearrangement uses TRBV7-2 and TRBJ2-2, with TRBD1 as a possible D gene (5 bases). The CDR3 covers 17 residues. Trimming stripped 5 bases from V and 0 bases from J, with 16 bases between. CDR1 is SGHTA and CDR2 is FQGNSA in the germline V gene.